One sample yielded the 27 T cell receptor beta chains listed below, sequenced in a study of blood T cell repertoires in COVID-19. Libraries were prepared by immunoSEQ multiplex PCR; TCRdb keeps only in-frame clonotypes and omits some of them. The sample has around 63,000 clones, just under 75% seen once. Sequencing input: peripheral blood. These receptors were collected from a woman aged 70-85 years with COVID-19, enrolled during active disease.

The chain links TRBV2 to TRBJ2-3; 8 bases match TRBD1. After removal of 6 bases from V and 3 bases from J, the junction contained 8 bases not matched to a gene. The germline CDR1 and CDR2 sequences are SNHLY and FYNNEI. The CDR3 spans 15 residues. This CDR3 is CASSAPGGRTDTQYF. The CDR3 DNA sequence: TGTGCCAGCAGCGCCCCAGGGGGCAGGACAGATACGCAGTATTTT.

This clone was seen only a few times. The chain joins TRBV6-5 to TRBJ2-5, with TRBD2 matching 12 bases. The germline CDR1 and CDR2 sequences are MNHEY and SVGAGI. CDR3 length: 15 residues. V lost 4 bases and J lost 3; bases outside the gene matches: 3. The CDR3 bases are TGTGCCAGCAGTTTGACTAGCGGGAGAAAAGAGACCCAGTACTTC. Translating gives CASSLTSGRKETQYF.

In the case of this clone: No DNA is shown, since the ends of the CDR3 on it are uncertain; the CDR3 is the one TCRdb lists. Here the CDR3 reads CAYVCRLAEYEQYV. The chain combines TRBV10-3 with TRBJ2-7; TRBD2, as called in the table, went unchecked against the DNA. Per the germline V gene, CDR1 is ENHRY and CDR2 is SYGVKD. The CDR3 numbers 14 amino acids, ends counted.

This clone was detected only a few times. The chain recombines TRBV11-3 with TRBJ1-1; D is ambiguous. CDR1 is SGHNT, CDR2 YENEEA, per germline. V gave up 5 bases and J gave up 3 bases, with 10 bases separating them. The CDR3 is 13 residues long. The CDR3 spells CASSVYSDTEAFF. DNA of the CDR3: TGTGCCAGCAGCGTATACAGTGACACTGAAGCTTTCTTT.

The chain recombines TRBV9 with TRBJ2-3; 9 nucleotides agree with TRBD1. The germline V gene encodes CDR1 SGDLS and CDR2 YYNGEE. The CDR3 runs 17 residues. Unmatched junction bases numbered 7, after V lost 0 bases and J lost 2 bases. Written as DNA, the CDR3 is TGTGCCAGCAGCGTAGCTCGGGACAGGGCCTTCACAGATACGCAGTATTTT. It translates to CASSVARDRAFTDTQYF. Complete variable domain (other parts from reference TRBV9 and TRBJ2-3): DSGVTQTPKHLITATGQRVTLRCSPRSGDLSVYWYQQSLDQGLQFLIQYYNGEERAKGNILERFSAQQFPDLHSELNLSSLELGDSALYFCASSVARDRAFTDTQYFGPGTRLTVL.

This clone was seen a few times. The chain has TRBV5-1 and TRBJ1-3; tentative D call: TRBD1 (6 bases). The V gene's germline CDR1 is SGHRS and CDR2 YFSETQ. CDR3 length: 14 amino acids. Deletions cut 3 bases from V and 3 bases from J, with 10 bases between. This CDR3 is CASSSGGRGNTIYF. In DNA form, the CDR3 reads TGCGCCAGCAGCTCCGGGGGGCGTGGAAACACCATATATTTT.

The J gene is TRBJ1-1, the V gene TRBV10-3, with TRBD1 matching 7 bases. The germline V gene has CDR1 ENHRY and CDR2 SYGVKD. J gave up 0 bases and V 4 bases, and 5 bases lay outside the gene matches. CDR3 length: 15 amino acids. The CDR3 spells CAISGVTGMNTEAFF. Here the CDR3 DNA reads TGTGCCATCAGTGGGGTGACAGGGATGAACACTGAAGCTTTCTTT.

V is TRBV7-7 and J is TRBJ2-1; perhaps TRBD2 as D (6 bases). Germline CDR1 SSHAT, CDR2 FNYEAQ (reference sequence). The CDR3 runs to 14 residues. V was clipped by 4 bases and J by 9 bases, with 16 bases between them. CDR3 protein: CASSSSSSGLEQFF. CDR3 in DNA: TGTGCCAGCAGCTCGTCGAGTAGCGGACTTGAGCAGTTCTTC. Complete variable domain (other parts from reference TRBV7-7 and TRBJ2-1): GAGVSQSPRYKVTKRGQDVTLRCDPISSHATLYWYQQALGQGPEFLTYFNYEAQPDKSGLPSDRFSAERPEGSISTLTIQRTEQRDSAMYRCASSSSSSGLEQFFGPGTRLTVL.

This chain links TRBV21-1 with TRBJ1-1; the table's D call, TRBD1, has no DNA check behind it. TRBV21-1 represents a pseudogene. The CDR3 loop spans 13 amino acids. This chain's CDR3 is CASSVWALTEAFF. CDR3 DNA sequence: TGTGCCAGCAGCGTCTGGGCACTCACTGAAGCTTTCTTT.

This clone has more than one count but fewer than ten. The CDR3 nucleotides read TGTGCCAGCAACGGTCGCCGGGCTAGCGGTGGGACCGGGGAGCTGTTTTTT. Its protein is CASNGRRASGGTGELFF. The V call is TRBV19, the J call TRBJ2-2; 7 nucleotides agree with TRBD2. Per germline, CDR1 LNHDA and CDR2 SQIVND (reference sequence). This CDR3 comprises 17 residues. Unmatched junction bases numbered 18, after V lost 9 bases and J lost 5 bases.

The chain employs TRBV2 and TRBJ2-2; 11 bases agree with TRBD2. Germline assignment: CDR1 SNHLY and CDR2 FYNNEI. The CDR3 loop spans 16 amino acids. The trim removed 2 bases at V and 3 bases at J, leaving 2 bases unmatched. The CDR3 reads CASSEQLAGDTGELFF. CDR3 in DNA: TGTGCCAGCAGTGAACAACTAGCGGGGGACACCGGGGAGCTGTTTTTT.

This clone appeared a few times. The chain employs TRBV7-2 and TRBJ1-6, with TRBD1 matching over 11 bases. This CDR3 is 16 amino acids long. Germline V gives CDR1 SGHTA, CDR2 FQGNSA. J lost 9 bases, V lost 3 bases, and 7 bases had no gene match. The CDR3 nucleotides read TGTGCCAGCAGCTTCGGGACAGGGGGATCAAGTTCACCCCTCCACTTT. Protein product: CASSFGTGGSSSPLHF.

The chain employs TRBV6-5 and TRBJ1-6; weak D call: TRBD1 (6 bases). The CDR3 runs 15 residues. The V and J ends lost 1 base and 10 bases respectively, with 14 bases between them. Germline V CDR1 and CDR2: MNHEY, SVGAGI. CDR3 in amino acids: CASSYYPGQGSPLHF. The CDR3 nucleotides read TGTGCCAGCAGTTACTACCCGGGACAAGGGTCACCCCTCCACTTT.

This chain connects TRBV15 to TRBJ2-1, with 12 bases fitting TRBD2. The CDR3 loop spans 19 amino acids. J was trimmed by 1 base and V by 5 bases; bases with no gene match: 12. The germline CDR1 and CDR2 sequences are LNHNV and YYDKDF (reference sequence). The CDR3 here is CATSGETSGGSFSYNEQFF. CDR3 DNA sequence: TGTGCCACCAGCGGCGAAACTAGCGGGGGGTCCTTTTCCTACAATGAGCAGTTCTTC. Complete variable domain (other parts from reference TRBV15 and TRBJ2-1): DAMVIQNPRYQVTQFGKPVTLSCSQTLNHNVMYWYQQKSSQAPKLLFHYYDKDFNNEADTPDNFQSRRPNTSFCFLDIRSPGLGDTAMYLCATSGETSGGSFSYNEQFFGPGTRLTVL.

The gene calls are TRBV9 and TRBJ1-2; tentatively, D is TRBD1 (5 bases). This CDR3 is built from 13 residues. Deletions cut 4 bases from V and 4 bases from J, with 11 bases between. CDR1 is SGDLS and CDR2 is YYNGEE in the germline V gene. The CDR3 spells CASSPTASYGYTF. The CDR3 nucleotides read TGTGCCAGCAGCCCGACAGCTAGCTATGGCTACACCTTC.

The chain joins TRBV6-2 or TRBV6-3 to TRBJ2-2; TRBD2 matches at 11 bases. J gave up 1 base and V 0 bases, and 7 bases lay outside the gene matches. Germline V lookup: CDR1 MNHEY, CDR2 SVGEGT. The CDR3 contains 19 residues. CDR3 sequence (DNA): TGTGCCAGCAGTTACTCGATACTAGCGGGAGTCAAGAACACCGGGGAGCTGTTTTTT. Its protein product is CASSYSILAGVKNTGELFF.

The chain links TRBV19 to TRBJ2-1; the match to TRBD2 covers 8 bases. Germline CDR1 and CDR2: LNHDA and SQIVND (reference sequence). Trimming cost V 5 bases and J 7 bases; bases outside gene matches: 13. The CDR3 spans 16 residues. The CDR3 protein is CASSSSSGGAFNEQFF. As DNA, the CDR3 is TGTGCCAGTAGTTCTTCTTCCGGGGGGGCCTTTAATGAGCAGTTCTTC. The full variable domain, its missing parts supplied by reference TRBV19 and TRBJ2-1, is DGGITQSPKYLFRKEGQNVTLSCEQNLNHDAMYWYRQDPGQGLRLIYYSQIVNDFQKGDIAEGYSVSREKKESFPLTVTSAQKNPTAFYLCASSSSSGGAFNEQFFGPGTRLTVL.

This chain uses TRBV4-3 with TRBJ1-6; 7 bases are shared with TRBD1. V shed 4 bases and J 6 bases; nucleotides not matched to a gene: 6. The germline CDR1 and CDR2 sequences are LGHNA and YSLEER. The CDR3 spans 15 residues. CDR3 sequence (DNA): TGCGCCAGCAGCCCGACAGGGAAGGGTAATTCACCCCTCCACTTT. Translated: CASSPTGKGNSPLHF.

The J gene is TRBJ1-2, the V gene TRBV19; D remains unclear. Germline CDR1 is LNHDA and CDR2 is SQIVND (reference sequence). V was pared by 7 bases and J by 0 bases, with 12 bases between. The CDR3 contains 14 residues. The CDR3 sequence is CASTQSSANYGYTF. For the CDR3, the DNA is TGTGCCAGTACCCAATCTTCAGCTAACTATGGCTACACCTTC. Complete variable domain (other parts from reference TRBV19 and TRBJ1-2): DGGITQSPKYLFRKEGQNVTLSCEQNLNHDAMYWYRQDPGQGLRLIYYSQIVNDFQKGDIAEGYSVSREKKESFPLTVTSAQKNPTAFYLCASTQSSANYGYTFGSGTRLTVV.

V is TRBV11-2 and J is TRBJ2-2; 12 bases fit TRBD2. V lost 1 base to trimming and J lost 5 bases; unmatched junction nucleotides: 8. This CDR3 contains 18 residues. Germline CDR1 SGHAT, CDR2 FQNNGV. CDR3 bases: TGTGCCAGCAGCTTAGCTCTTTGGCTAGCGGGAGGGACCGGGGAGCTGTTTTTT. It is translated as CASSLALWLAGGTGELFF. Using reference TRBV11-2 and TRBJ2-2 for the parts outside the CDR3, the full variable domain is EAGVAQSPRYKIIEKRQSVAFWCNPISGHATLYWYQQILGQGPKLLIQFQNNGVVDDSQLPKDRFSAERLKGVDSTLKIQPAKLEDSAVYLCASSLALWLAGGTGELFFGEGSRLTVL.

The genes are TRBV5-1 and TRBJ2-3; maybe TRBD2 (6 bases). Germline-derived CDR1 and CDR2 are SGHRS and YFSETQ. The CDR3 spans 16 residues. The ends were cut back, 0 bases at V and 0 bases at J, with 11 bases in the middle. The CDR3 DNA reads TGCGCCAGCAGCTTGGAGAGTAGCGGAAGCACAGATACGCAGTATTTT. Amino acid sequence: CASSLESSGSTDTQYF. Full variable domain (remainder filled in from reference TRBV5-1 and TRBJ2-3): KAGVTQTPRYLIKTRGQQVTLSCSPISGHRSVSWYQQTPGQGLQFLFEYFSETQRNKGNFPGRFSGRQFSNSRSEMNVSTLELGDSALYLCASSLESSGSTDTQYFGPGTRLTVL.

The V and J genes are TRBV2 and TRBJ2-1; TRBD2 matches 10 bases. CDR1 is SNHLY and CDR2 is FYNNEI in the germline V gene. Trimming removed 6 bases from V and 4 bases from J; junction bases left unmatched: 3. The CDR3 contains 14 residues. CDR3 protein: CASSWTSGYNEQFF. The CDR3 DNA reads as TGTGCCAGCAGCTGGACTAGCGGATACAATGAGCAGTTCTTC.

To note about this clone: Within the sample, other DNA sequences also encode this same CDR3. The rearrangement links TRBV19 to TRBJ1-1, with D perhaps TRBD1 (5 bases). CDR3 size: 14 residues. V lost 3 bases and J lost 1, with 9 bases in between. The germline CDR1 and CDR2 sequences are LNHDA and SQIVND (reference sequence). The CDR3 here is CASSMITGNTEAFF. CDR3 DNA: TGTGCCAGTAGTATGATAACAGGGAACACTGAAGCTTTCTTT.

A note on this clone: Other DNA sequences from this sample encode an identical CDR3 as well. The chain carries TRBV7-9 and TRBJ1-1; D possibly corresponds to TRBD1 (5 bases). This CDR3 has 14 amino acids. V dropped 1 base and J dropped 1 base, with 7 bases sitting between them. Germline V lookup: CDR1 SEHNR, CDR2 FQNEAQ (reference sequence). CDR3 nucleotide sequence: TGTGCCAGCAGCTTAGGGCAGGGGAACACTGAAGCTTTCTTT. Translation: CASSLGQGNTEAFF.

V usage is TRBV19 and J usage is TRBJ2-2; TRBD1 aligns across 12 bases. The CDR3 is 16 residues long. Per germline, CDR1 LNHDA and CDR2 SQIVND (reference sequence). V shed 6 bases and J 8 bases; nucleotides not matched to a gene: 10. DNA of the CDR3: TGTGCCAGTAGCCCAGGGGGGACAGGGGGCAGAGGGGAGCTGTTTTTT. The encoded protein is CASSPGGTGGRGELFF.

This clone was counted a single time. The gene calls are TRBV29-1 and TRBJ2-5, with D uncertain. The germline gives CDR1 SQVTM, CDR2 ANQGSEA. The germline V and J ends were trimmed by 6 bases and 5 bases, with 13 bases remaining between them. CDR3 length equals 12 residues. The CDR3 spells CSVRSSWETQYF. DNA of the CDR3: TGCAGCGTCCGGTCCTCTTGGGAGACCCAGTACTTC.

In its sample, this clone was seen once. This chain links TRBV13 with TRBJ2-2, with 10 bases aligning to TRBD1. The CDR3 contains 17 residues. Germline CDR1 reads PRHDT; CDR2 reads FYEKMQ (reference sequence). V gave up 5 bases and J gave up 3 bases; unmatched junction bases: 9. The CDR3 sequence is CASSLHPTGGDTGELFF. DNA for the CDR3: TGTGCCAGCAGCCTTCATCCGACAGGGGGCGACACCGGGGAGCTGTTTTTT.